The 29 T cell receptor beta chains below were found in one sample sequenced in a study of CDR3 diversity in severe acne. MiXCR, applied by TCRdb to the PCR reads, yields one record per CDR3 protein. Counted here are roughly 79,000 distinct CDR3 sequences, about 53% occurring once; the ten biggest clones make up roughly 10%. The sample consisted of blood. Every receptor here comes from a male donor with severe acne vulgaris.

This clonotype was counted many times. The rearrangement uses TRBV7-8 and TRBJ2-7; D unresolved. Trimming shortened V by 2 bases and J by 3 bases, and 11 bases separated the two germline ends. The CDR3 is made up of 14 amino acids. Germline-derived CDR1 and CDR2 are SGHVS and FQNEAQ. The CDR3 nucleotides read TGTGCCAGCAGCTTAAGCCTCCACAGCTACGAGCAGTACGTC. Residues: CASSLSLHSYEQYV.

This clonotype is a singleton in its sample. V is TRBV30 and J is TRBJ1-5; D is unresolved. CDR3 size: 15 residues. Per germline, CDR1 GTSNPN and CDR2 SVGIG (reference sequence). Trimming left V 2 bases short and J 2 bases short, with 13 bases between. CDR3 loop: CAWSSRAGGNQPQHF. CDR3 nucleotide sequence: TGTGCCTGGAGTTCCCGGGCCGGCGGCAATCAGCCCCAGCATTTT.

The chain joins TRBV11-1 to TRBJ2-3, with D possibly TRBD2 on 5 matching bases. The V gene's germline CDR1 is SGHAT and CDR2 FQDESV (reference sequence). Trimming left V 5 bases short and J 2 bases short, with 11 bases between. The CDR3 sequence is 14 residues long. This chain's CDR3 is CASSQGLPTDTQYF. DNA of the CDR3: TGTGCCAGCAGCCAAGGACTTCCCACAGATACGCAGTATTTT.

The DNA of the CDR3 is TGCGCCAGCAGCCAAGATAGGGGGGGCGGGATTGGTTCACCCCTCCACTTT. This sequence encodes CASSQDRGGGIGSPLHF. The rearrangement uses TRBV4-3 and TRBJ1-6; weak D call: TRBD1 (6 bases). V shed 0 bases and J shed 9 bases, with 18 bases lying between them. Germline CDR1 LGHNA, CDR2 YSLEER. This CDR3 is built from 17 residues.

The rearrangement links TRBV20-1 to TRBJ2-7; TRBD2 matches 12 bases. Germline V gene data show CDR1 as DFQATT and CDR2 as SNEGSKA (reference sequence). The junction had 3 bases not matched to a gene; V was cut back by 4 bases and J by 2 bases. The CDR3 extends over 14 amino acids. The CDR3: CSATSGRDTYEQYF. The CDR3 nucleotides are TGCAGTGCTACTAGCGGGAGGGATACCTACGAGCAGTACTTC.

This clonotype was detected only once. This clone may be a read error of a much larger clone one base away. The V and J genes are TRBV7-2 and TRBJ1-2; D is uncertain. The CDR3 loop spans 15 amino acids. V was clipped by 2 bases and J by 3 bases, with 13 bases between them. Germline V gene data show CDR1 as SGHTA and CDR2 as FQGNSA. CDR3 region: CASSLTAAGDYGYTF. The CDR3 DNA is TGTGCCAGCAGCTTAACGGCGGCCGGGGACTATGGCTACACCTTC.

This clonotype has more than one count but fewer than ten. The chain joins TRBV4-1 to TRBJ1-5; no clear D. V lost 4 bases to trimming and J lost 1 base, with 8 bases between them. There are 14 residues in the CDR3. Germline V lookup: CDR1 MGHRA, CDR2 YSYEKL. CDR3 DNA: TGCGCCAGCAGCCGCGGAGGGAGCAATCAGCCCCAGCATTTT. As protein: CASSRGGSNQPQHF.

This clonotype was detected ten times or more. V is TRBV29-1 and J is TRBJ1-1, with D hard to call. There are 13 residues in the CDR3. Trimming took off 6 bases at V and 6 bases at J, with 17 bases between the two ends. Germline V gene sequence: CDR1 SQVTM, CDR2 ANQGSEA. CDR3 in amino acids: CSVHDPEHAEAFF. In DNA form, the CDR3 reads TGCAGCGTCCATGACCCCGAGCATGCTGAAGCTTTCTTT.

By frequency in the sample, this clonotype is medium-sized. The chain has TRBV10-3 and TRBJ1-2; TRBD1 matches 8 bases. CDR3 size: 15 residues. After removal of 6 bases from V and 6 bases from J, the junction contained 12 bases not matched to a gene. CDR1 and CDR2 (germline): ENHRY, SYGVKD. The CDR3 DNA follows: TGTGCCATCAGCCAAACTCAAGACAGGGGCAATGGCTACACCTTC. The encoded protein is CAISQTQDRGNGYTF.

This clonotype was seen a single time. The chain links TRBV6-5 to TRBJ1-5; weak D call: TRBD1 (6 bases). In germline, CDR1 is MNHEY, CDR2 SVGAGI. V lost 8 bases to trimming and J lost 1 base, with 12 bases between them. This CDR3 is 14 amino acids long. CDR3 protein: CASSQGPSNQPQHF. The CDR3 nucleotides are TGTGCCAGCTCGCAGGGGCCCAGCAATCAGCCCCAGCATTTT.

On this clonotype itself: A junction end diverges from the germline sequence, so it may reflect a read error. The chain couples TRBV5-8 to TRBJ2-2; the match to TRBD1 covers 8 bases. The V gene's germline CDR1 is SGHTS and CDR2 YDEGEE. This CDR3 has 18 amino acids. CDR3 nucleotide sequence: TGTGCCAGCAGCTTGTCAACAGGGGGGACGGTGAACACCGGGGAGCTGTCTTTT. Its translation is CASSLSTGGTVNTGELSF.

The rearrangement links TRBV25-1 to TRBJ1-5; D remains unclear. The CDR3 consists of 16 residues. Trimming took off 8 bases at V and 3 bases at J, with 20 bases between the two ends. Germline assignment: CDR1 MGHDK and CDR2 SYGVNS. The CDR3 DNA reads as TGTGCCAGCTTCCCCGACCGGGAAGGAGACAATCAGCCCCAGCATTTT. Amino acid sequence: CASFPDREGDNQPQHF.

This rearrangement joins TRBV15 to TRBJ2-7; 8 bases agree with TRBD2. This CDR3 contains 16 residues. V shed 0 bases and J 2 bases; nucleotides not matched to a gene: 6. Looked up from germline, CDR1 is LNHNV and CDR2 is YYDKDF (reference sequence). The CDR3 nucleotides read TGTGCCACCAGCAGAGATCGGAGCGGGAGTCCCTACGAGCAGTACTTC. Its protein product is CATSRDRSGSPYEQYF.

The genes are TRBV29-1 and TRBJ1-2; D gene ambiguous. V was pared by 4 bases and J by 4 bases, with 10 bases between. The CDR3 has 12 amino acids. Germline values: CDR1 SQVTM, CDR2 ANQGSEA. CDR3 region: CSVGENLYGYTF. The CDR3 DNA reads TGCAGCGTTGGGGAAAACCTCTATGGCTACACCTTC.

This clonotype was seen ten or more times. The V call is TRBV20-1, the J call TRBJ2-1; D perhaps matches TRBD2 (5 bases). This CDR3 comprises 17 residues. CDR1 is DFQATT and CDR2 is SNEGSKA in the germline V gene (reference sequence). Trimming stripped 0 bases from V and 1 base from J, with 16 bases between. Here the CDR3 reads CSARDLAGLGSYNEQFF. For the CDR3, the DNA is TGCAGTGCTAGAGATCTTGCCGGACTGGGTTCCTACAATGAGCAGTTCTTC.

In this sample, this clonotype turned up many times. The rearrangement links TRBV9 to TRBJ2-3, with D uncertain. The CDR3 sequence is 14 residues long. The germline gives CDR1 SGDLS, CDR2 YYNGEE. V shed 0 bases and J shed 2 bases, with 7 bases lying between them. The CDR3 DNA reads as TGTGCCAGCAGCGTAGAAGGCAACACAGATACGCAGTATTTT. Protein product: CASSVEGNTDTQYF.

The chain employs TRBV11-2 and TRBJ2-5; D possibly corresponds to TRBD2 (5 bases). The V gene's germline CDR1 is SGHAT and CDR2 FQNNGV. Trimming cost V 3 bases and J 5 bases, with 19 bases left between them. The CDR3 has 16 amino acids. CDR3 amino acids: CASSFIRSGYLETQYF. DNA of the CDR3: TGTGCCAGCAGCTTTATTCGAAGCGGCTACCTGGAGACCCAGTACTTC. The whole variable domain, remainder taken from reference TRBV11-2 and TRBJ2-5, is EAGVAQSPRYKIIEKRQSVAFWCNPISGHATLYWYQQILGQGPKLLIQFQNNGVVDDSQLPKDRFSAERLKGVDSTLKIQPAKLEDSAVYLCASSFIRSGYLETQYFGPGTRLLVL.

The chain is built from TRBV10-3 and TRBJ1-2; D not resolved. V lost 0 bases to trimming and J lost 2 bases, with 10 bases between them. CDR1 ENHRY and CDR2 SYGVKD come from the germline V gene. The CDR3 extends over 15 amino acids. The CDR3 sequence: CAISESWDVNYGYTF. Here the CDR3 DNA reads TGTGCCATCAGTGAGTCTTGGGATGTGAACTATGGCTACACCTTC.

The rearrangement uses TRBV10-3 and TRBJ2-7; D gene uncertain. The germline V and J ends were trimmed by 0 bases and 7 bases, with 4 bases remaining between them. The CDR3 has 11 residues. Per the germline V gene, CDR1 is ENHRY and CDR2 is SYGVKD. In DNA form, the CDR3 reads TGTGCCATCAGTGAGTCGGGAGAGCAGTACTTC. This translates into CAISESGEQYF.

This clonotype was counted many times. The DNA of the CDR3 is TGTGCCAGCAGTCAGACCCTGTCGGCCAATTCACCCCTCCACTTT. Translated, it gives CASSQTLSANSPLHF. V is TRBV12-3 or TRBV12-4 and J is TRBJ1-6; D is undetermined. Trimming pared 5 bases from V and 7 bases from J, leaving 15 bases between. The CDR3 totals 15 residues.

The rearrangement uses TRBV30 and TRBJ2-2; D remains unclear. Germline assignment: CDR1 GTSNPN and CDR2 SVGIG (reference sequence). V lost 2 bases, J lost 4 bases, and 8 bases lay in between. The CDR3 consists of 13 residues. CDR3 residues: CAWSRAATGELFF. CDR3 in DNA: TGTGCCTGGAGTCGCGCAGCCACCGGGGAGCTGTTTTTT.

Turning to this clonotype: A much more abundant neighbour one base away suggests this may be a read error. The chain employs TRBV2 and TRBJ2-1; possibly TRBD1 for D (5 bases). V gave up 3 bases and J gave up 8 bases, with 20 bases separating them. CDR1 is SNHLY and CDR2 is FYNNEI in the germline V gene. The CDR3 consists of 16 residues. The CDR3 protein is CASSERFQGFPHEQFF. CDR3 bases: TGTGCCAGCAGTGAGAGGTTTCAGGGTTTCCCTCATGAGCAGTTCTTC. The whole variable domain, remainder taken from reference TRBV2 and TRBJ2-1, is EPEVTQTPSHQVTQMGQEVILRCVPISNHLYFYWYRQILGQKVEFLVSFYNNEISEKSEIFDDQFSVERPDGSNFTLKIRSTKLEDSAMYFCASSERFQGFPHEQFFGPGTRLTVL.

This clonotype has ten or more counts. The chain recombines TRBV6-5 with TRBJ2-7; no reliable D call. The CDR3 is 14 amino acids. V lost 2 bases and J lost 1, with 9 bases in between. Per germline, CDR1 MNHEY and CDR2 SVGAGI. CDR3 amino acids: CASSYARGSYEQYF. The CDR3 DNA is TGTGCCAGCAGTTACGCTAGAGGATCCTACGAGCAGTACTTC.

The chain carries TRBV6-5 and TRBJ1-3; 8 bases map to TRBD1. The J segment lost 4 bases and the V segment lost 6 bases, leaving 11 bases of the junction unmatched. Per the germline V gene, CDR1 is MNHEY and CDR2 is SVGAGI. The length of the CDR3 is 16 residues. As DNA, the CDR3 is TGTGCCAGCAGCCCAAACCCGGGACAGGAGGGAAACACCATATATTTT. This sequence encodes CASSPNPGQEGNTIYF.

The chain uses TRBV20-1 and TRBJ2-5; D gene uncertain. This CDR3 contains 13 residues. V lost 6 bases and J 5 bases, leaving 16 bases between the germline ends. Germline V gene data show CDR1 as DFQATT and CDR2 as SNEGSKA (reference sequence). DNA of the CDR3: TGCAGTGCGTGGCCATACGGCCATGAGACCCAGTACTTC. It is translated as CSAWPYGHETQYF.

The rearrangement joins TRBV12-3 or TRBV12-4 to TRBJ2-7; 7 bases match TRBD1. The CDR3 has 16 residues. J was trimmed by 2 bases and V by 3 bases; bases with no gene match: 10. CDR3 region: CASSFHTGAIPYEQYF. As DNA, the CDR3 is TGTGCCAGCAGTTTCCACACAGGGGCCATCCCCTACGAGCAGTACTTC.

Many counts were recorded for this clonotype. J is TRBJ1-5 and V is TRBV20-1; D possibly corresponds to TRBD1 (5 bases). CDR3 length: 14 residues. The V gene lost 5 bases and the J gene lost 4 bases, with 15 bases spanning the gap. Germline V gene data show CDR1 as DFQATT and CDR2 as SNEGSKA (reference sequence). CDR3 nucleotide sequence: TGCAGTGCTCCGAACGGGGGGGTAAATCAGCCCCAGCATTTT. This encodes CSAPNGGVNQPQHF.

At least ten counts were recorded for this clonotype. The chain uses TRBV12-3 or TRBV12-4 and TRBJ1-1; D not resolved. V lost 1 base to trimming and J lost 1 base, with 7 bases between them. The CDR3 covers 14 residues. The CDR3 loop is CASSLVPGNTEAFF. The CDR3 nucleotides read TGTGCCAGCAGTTTAGTCCCGGGGAACACTGAAGCTTTCTTT.

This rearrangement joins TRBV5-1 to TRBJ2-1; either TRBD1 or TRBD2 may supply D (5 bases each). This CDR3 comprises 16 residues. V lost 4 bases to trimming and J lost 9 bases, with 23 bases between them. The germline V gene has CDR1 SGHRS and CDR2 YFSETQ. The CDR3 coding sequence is TGCGCCAGCAGCAAAGGGGCTAGCATATTAGGGTTTGAGCAGTTCTTC. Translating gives CASSKGASILGFEQFF.